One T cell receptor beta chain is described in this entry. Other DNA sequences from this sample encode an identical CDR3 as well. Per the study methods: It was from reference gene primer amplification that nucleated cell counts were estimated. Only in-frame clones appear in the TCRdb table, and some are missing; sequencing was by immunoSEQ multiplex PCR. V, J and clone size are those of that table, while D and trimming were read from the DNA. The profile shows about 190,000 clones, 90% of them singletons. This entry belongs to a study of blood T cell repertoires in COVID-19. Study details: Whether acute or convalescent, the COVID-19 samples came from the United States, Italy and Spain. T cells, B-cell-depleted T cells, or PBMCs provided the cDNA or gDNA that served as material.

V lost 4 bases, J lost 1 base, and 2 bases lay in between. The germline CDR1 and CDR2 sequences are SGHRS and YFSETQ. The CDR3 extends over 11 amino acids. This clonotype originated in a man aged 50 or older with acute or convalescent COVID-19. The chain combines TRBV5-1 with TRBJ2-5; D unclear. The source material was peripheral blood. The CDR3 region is CASSLQETQYF. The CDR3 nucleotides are TGCGCCAGCAGCCTCCAAGAGACCCAGTACTTC. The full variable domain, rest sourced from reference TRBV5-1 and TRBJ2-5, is KAGVTQTPRYLIKTRGQQVTLSCSPISGHRSVSWYQQTPGQGLQFLFEYFSETQRNKGNFPGRFSGRQFSNSRSEMNVSTLELGDSALYLCASSLQETQYFGPGTRLLVL.